Sequencing of this T cell receptor beta chain was carried out in a study of response to subunit inactivated influenza vaccine. Broader study findings: Authors suggested each seasonal flu vaccination may recruit only limited numbers of new T cells.

TCRdb called the RT-PCR reads again in MiXCR, with one record for every CDR3 protein. The repertoire holds about 780,000 distinct CDR3 sequences, with under 20% as singletons. Of note for this clonotype: Its antigen remains unidentified.

The trim removed 0 bases at V and 1 base at J, leaving 2 bases unmatched. This CDR3 is 15 amino acids long. Sequenced material: PBMCs from blood, taken roughly 5 days after vaccination. The chain employs TRBV12-3 or TRBV12-4 and TRBJ1-1; 7 nucleotides line up with TRBD1. This sequence originates from a middle-aged man who received an inactivated influenza vaccine. CDR3 coding DNA: TGTGCCAGCAGTTTAGCGGCAGGGGGGAACACTGAAGCTTTCTTT. Amino acid sequence: CASSLAAGGNTEAFF.